The 30 T cell receptor beta chains given below trace back to one sample, sequenced in a study of cytomegalovirus exposure and HLA in healthy donors. Primers for the PCR totalled 60 Vbeta and 13 Jbeta. Sequenced by immunoSEQ multiplex PCR; TCRdb stores in-frame clones only, minus some. The repertoire holds about 220,000 clones, approximately 88% seen once, with roughly 0.71% in the top ten. The sample comprised PBMCs. Source of these receptors: a boy aged 2-15 years in good health and CMV-seronegative.

The gene calls are TRBV13 and TRBJ2-1, with 13 bases fitting TRBD2. V gave up 5 bases and J gave up 8 bases; unmatched junction bases: 18. Germline assignment: CDR1 PRHDT and CDR2 FYEKMQ (reference sequence). The CDR3 runs to 19 residues. CDR3 sequence: CASSRGTSGDVERWDEQFF. The CDR3 DNA is TGTGCCAGCAGCCGTGGGACTAGCGGGGACGTAGAGCGTTGGGATGAGCAGTTCTTC.

This clone was detected once. V is TRBV18 and J is TRBJ1-3; D might be TRBD1 (5 bases). Trimming took off 3 bases at V and 0 bases at J, with 9 bases between the two ends. This CDR3 region has 15 residues. CDR1 and CDR2 from the germline V gene are KGHSH and LQKENI. CDR3 amino acids: CASSPPGFSGNTIYF. In DNA, the CDR3 is TGTGCCAGCTCACCCCCAGGGTTCTCTGGAAACACCATATATTTT. The variable domain in full, completed from reference TRBV18 and TRBJ1-3, reads NAGVMQNPRHLVRRRGQEARLRCSPMKGHSHVYWYRQLPEEGLKFMVYLQKENIIDESGMPKERFSAEFPKEGPSILRIQQVVRGDSAAYFCASSPPGFSGNTIYFGEGSWLTVV.

The J gene is TRBJ1-6, the V gene TRBV7-3; the match to TRBD1 covers 9 bases. This CDR3 is 15 amino acids long. The V gene end was trimmed by 4 bases and the J gene end by 6 bases; junction bases not matched to a gene: 4. The germline CDR1 and CDR2 sequences are SGHTA and FQGTGA. CDR3 sequence reads: CASSSSGQGNSPLHF. Here the CDR3 DNA reads TGTGCCAGCAGCTCCTCGGGACAGGGTAATTCACCCCTCCACTTT.

This CDR3 is CASSATVGGYEQYF. CDR3 in DNA: TGTGCCAGTAGCGCGACAGTGGGGGGCTACGAGCAGTACTTC. The chain employs TRBV19 and TRBJ2-7; a weak D match, TRBD2 (6 bases). Germline loops: CDR1 LNHDA, CDR2 SQIVND (reference sequence). Trimming shortened V by 6 bases and J by 3 bases, and 15 bases separated the two germline ends. The length of the CDR3 is 14 residues.

A note on this clone: One end of the junction varies from germline; a read error may be responsible. CDR3 coding DNA: TGTGCCACTAGTGCGGGGGGCTACGAGCAGTACTTC. Protein sequence: CATSAGGYEQYF. The V and J genes are TRBV19 and TRBJ2-7; 8 bases map to TRBD2. CDR1 LNHDA and CDR2 SQIVND come from the germline V gene (reference sequence). The CDR3 has 12 residues.

A single count supports this clone. The chain combines TRBV5-1 with TRBJ1-3; D is uncertain. Germline CDR1 SGHRS, CDR2 YFSETQ. The length of the CDR3 is 15 residues. V was clipped by 4 bases and J by 4 bases, with 15 bases between them. This CDR3 reads CASSAGSLGGNTIYF. The DNA of the CDR3 is TGCGCCAGCAGCGCCGGGTCTTTAGGAGGAAACACCATATATTTT. The whole variable domain, remainder taken from reference TRBV5-1 and TRBJ1-3, is KAGVTQTPRYLIKTRGQQVTLSCSPISGHRSVSWYQQTPGQGLQFLFEYFSETQRNKGNFPGRFSGRQFSNSRSEMNVSTLELGDSALYLCASSAGSLGGNTIYFGEGSWLTVV.

The CDR3 region is CASSESGRLSYNEQFF. The DNA of the CDR3 is TGTGCCAGCAGTGAAAGCGGGAGACTCTCCTACAATGAGCAGTTCTTC. J is TRBJ2-1 and V is TRBV6-1; 8 bases agree with TRBD2. The germline CDR1 and CDR2 sequences are MNHNS and SASEGT. J lost 0 bases, V lost 2 bases, and 3 bases had no gene match. There are 16 residues in the CDR3.

CDR3 DNA sequence: TGTGCCAGCAGTTACGGAGGCAGGGGGCCAGAGACCCAGTACTTC. Its protein product is CASSYGGRGPETQYF. The chain couples TRBV6-5 to TRBJ2-5, with 8 nucleotides matching TRBD1. Germline CDR1 is MNHEY and CDR2 is SVGAGI. The trim removed 2 bases at V and 4 bases at J, leaving 6 bases unmatched. This CDR3 is 15 amino acids long.

V and J are TRBV5-6 and TRBJ2-7, with 11 positions matching TRBD1. CDR1 SGHDT and CDR2 YYEEEE come from the germline V gene. The J segment lost 6 bases and the V segment lost 3 bases, leaving 2 bases of the junction unmatched. The CDR3 is 13 amino acids. DNA for the CDR3: TGTGCCAGCAGCTGGGGACAGGGGGGCGAGCAGTACTTC. Its translation: CASSWGQGGEQYF.

This chain joins TRBV7-6 and TRBJ2-1, with 9 nucleotides matching TRBD1. After removal of 0 bases from V and 5 bases from J, the junction contained 2 bases not matched to a gene. The CDR3 spans 15 residues. In germline, CDR1 is SGHVS, CDR2 FNYEAQ. DNA of the CDR3: TGTGCCAGCAGCTTAGCCGGGACAGGGAACAATGAGCAGTTCTTC. The encoded protein is CASSLAGTGNNEQFF.

J is TRBJ2-3 and V is TRBV14; the D gene is possibly TRBD2 (6 bases). Trimming took off 5 bases at V and 2 bases at J, with 14 bases between the two ends. Germline values: CDR1 SGHDN, CDR2 FVKESK. This CDR3 region has 15 residues. The CDR3 nucleotides read TGTGCCAGCAGCGTCCGGGACTCCCCCACAGATACGCAGTATTTT. Residues: CASSVRDSPTDTQYF.

V and J are TRBV5-5 and TRBJ2-7; 7 positions match TRBD2. Germline assignment: CDR1 SGHKS and CDR2 YYEKEE (reference sequence). The CDR3 runs 16 residues. V shed 0 bases, J shed 0 bases, and the junction held 6 bases outside the gene matches. This CDR3 is CASSLEFGRSSYEQYF. The CDR3 DNA follows: TGTGCCAGCAGCTTGGAATTCGGGAGGAGCTCCTACGAGCAGTACTTC.

The chain couples TRBV5-4 to TRBJ2-3; weak D call: TRBD2 (5 bases). Germline values: CDR1 SGHNT, CDR2 YYREEE (reference sequence). There are 12 residues in the CDR3. Trimming took 5 bases from V and 6 from J, leaving 10 bases between them. This CDR3 reads CASSQRGDTQYF. The CDR3 DNA follows: TGTGCCAGCAGTCAGAGAGGGGATACGCAGTATTTT. Full variable domain (missing parts from reference TRBV5-4 and TRBJ2-3): ETGVTQSPTHLIKTRGQQVTLRCSSQSGHNTVSWYQQALGQGPQFIFQYYREEENGRGNFPPRFSGLQFPNYSSELNVNALELDDSALYLCASSQRGDTQYFGPGTRLTVL.

The chain combines TRBV5-1 with TRBJ1-5; tentative D call: TRBD1 (5 bases). Trimming removed 4 bases at V and 0 bases at J, with 23 bases between. Germline lookup yields CDR1 SGHRS and CDR2 YFSETQ. The CDR3 totals 19 residues. The CDR3 DNA is TGCGCCAGCAGCACAGACAGAGTAAAGGTAGTTTATAGCAATCAGCCCCAGCATTTT. Its translation: CASSTDRVKVVYSNQPQHF.

In its sample, this clone was seen once. The gene calls are TRBV15 and TRBJ2-5; TRBD1 agrees at 7 bases. Germline V gives CDR1 LNHNV, CDR2 YYDKDF (reference sequence). The CDR3 totals 15 residues. V shed 4 bases, J shed 5 bases, and the junction held 10 bases outside the gene matches. In DNA form, the CDR3 reads TGTGCCACCAGCACTCGACAGGGCGGGCAGGAGACCCAGTACTTC. Amino acid sequence: CATSTRQGGQETQYF.

This clone was detected a few times. J is TRBJ2-2 and V is TRBV5-1, with 7 bases identical to TRBD1. J lost 1 base, V lost 3 bases, and 0 bases had no gene match. The germline gives CDR1 SGHRS, CDR2 YFSETQ. The CDR3 sequence is 14 residues long. CDR3 sequence: CASSWDRNTGELFF. DNA of the CDR3: TGCGCCAGCAGCTGGGACAGGAACACCGGGGAGCTGTTTTTT.

The rearrangement uses TRBV6-4 and TRBJ1-5, with D perhaps TRBD1 (6 bases). CDR1 and CDR2 from the germline V gene are MRHNA and SNTAGT. The CDR3 is made up of 17 amino acids. The V and J ends lost 9 bases and 2 bases respectively, with 23 bases between them. The CDR3 region is CARRGQGPNVCNQPQHF. The CDR3 coding sequence is TGTGCCAGGCGGGGGCAGGGGCCGAATGTTTGCAATCAGCCCCAGCATTTT.

The rearrangement joins TRBV27 to TRBJ2-1, with 7 nucleotides matching TRBD1. J lost 5 bases, V lost 7 bases, and 5 bases had no gene match. Germline V gene sequence: CDR1 MNHEY, CDR2 SMNVEV (reference sequence). This CDR3 has 13 amino acids. This CDR3 reads CASKGGGNNEQFF. The DNA of the CDR3 is TGTGCCAGCAAAGGGGGCGGCAACAATGAGCAGTTCTTC.

The chain joins TRBV14 to TRBJ1-1; D is possibly TRBD1 (6 bases). Trimming took 4 bases from V and 2 from J, leaving 17 bases between them. Germline V lookup: CDR1 SGHDN, CDR2 FVKESK. The CDR3 covers 16 residues. CDR3 sequence reads: CASSRFGGSLNTEAFF. The CDR3 DNA is TGTGCCAGCAGCCGGTTTGGGGGCAGTCTAAACACTGAAGCTTTCTTT.

The chain uses TRBV6-1 and TRBJ1-2, with TRBD1 matching over 11 bases. V lost 6 bases and J lost 8; bases outside the gene matches: 8. The length of the CDR3 is 14 residues. Germline V gene lookup returns CDR1 MNHNS and CDR2 SASEGT. The CDR3 region is CASRDRGRLYGYTF. The CDR3 region has the DNA TGTGCCAGCAGGGACAGGGGGCGTCTTTACGGCTACACCTTC.

CDR3 coding DNA: TGTGCCTGGAGTAATTCGAGGACAGGCTACGAGCAGTACTTC. It codes for CAWSNSRTGYEQYF. The V call is TRBV30, the J call TRBJ2-5, with 7 positions matching TRBD1. With the DNA end fitting TRBJ2-7 better, the J assignment may be wrong. The CDR3 consists of 14 residues. Germline values: CDR1 GTSNPN, CDR2 SVGIG (reference sequence).

The J gene is TRBJ1-1, the V gene TRBV27; 7 bases are shared with TRBD1. V lost 4 bases to trimming and J lost 5 bases; unmatched junction nucleotides: 16. The germline CDR1 and CDR2 sequences are MNHEY and SMNVEV (reference sequence). The CDR3 is made up of 17 amino acids. CDR3 DNA: TGTGCCAGCAGTTCCCCCCTCCGACAGGGCTTTAAAACTGAAGCTTTCTTT. Translating it yields CASSSPLRQGFKTEAFF.

V gene TRBV5-1 combines with J gene TRBJ1-1; a possible D gene is TRBD1 (6 bases). The CDR3 sequence is 13 residues long. Germline V gene sequence: CDR1 SGHRS, CDR2 YFSETQ. Trimming took off 7 bases at V and 1 base at J, with 11 bases between the two ends. CDR3 nucleotide sequence: TGCGCCAGCTCAAGACAGGCGAACACTGAAGCTTTCTTT. Its translation is CASSRQANTEAFF.

This rearrangement joins TRBV6-4 to TRBJ1-2, with D perhaps matching TRBD1 (5 bases). Germline V gene lookup returns CDR1 MRHNA and CDR2 SNTAGT. The CDR3 has 15 amino acids. Trimming cost V 5 bases and J 5 bases, with 18 bases left between them. This chain's CDR3 is CASSSNPGTHYGYTF. In nucleotides, the CDR3 is TGTGCCAGCAGTTCGAATCCCGGGACTCATTATGGCTACACCTTC.

The chain recombines TRBV18 with TRBJ1-3; D possibly corresponds to TRBD1 (6 bases). The germline CDR1 and CDR2 sequences are KGHSH and LQKENI. There are 15 residues in the CDR3. The ends were cut back, 8 bases at V and 0 bases at J, with 14 bases in the middle. The CDR3 here is CASPSTDSSGNTIYF. The DNA for the CDR3 is TGTGCCAGCCCTTCAACGGACAGCTCTGGAAACACCATATATTTT.

This rearrangement joins TRBV10-1 to TRBJ1-2; D is unclear. Germline CDR1 and CDR2: WNHNN and SYGVQD (reference sequence). This CDR3 is 13 amino acids long. Trimming pared 3 bases from V and 8 bases from J, leaving 13 bases between. The CDR3 spells CASSEGLGGGYTF. CDR3 DNA sequence: TGCGCCAGCAGTGAAGGCTTGGGCGGGGGCTACACCTTC.

This clone was observed a few times. The chain employs TRBV5-4 and TRBJ1-1; 8 bases are shared with TRBD1. Unmatched junction bases numbered 9, after V lost 4 bases and J lost 7 bases. The CDR3 contains 14 residues. CDR1 and CDR2 from the germline V gene are SGHNT and YYREEE (reference sequence). The CDR3 loop reads CASSDRGQGYEAFF. CDR3 DNA: TGTGCCAGCAGCGACCGAGGACAGGGATATGAAGCTTTCTTT.

The chain carries TRBV30 and TRBJ2-1; 7 nucleotides match TRBD2. The J segment lost 5 bases and the V segment lost 4 bases, leaving 11 bases of the junction unmatched. Germline V lookup: CDR1 GTSNPN, CDR2 SVGIG (reference sequence). The CDR3 contains 15 residues. The CDR3 protein is CAWTPVSSGHNEQFF. CDR3 DNA sequence: TGTGCCTGGACCCCTGTGTCTAGCGGCCACAATGAGCAGTTCTTC.

This chain uses TRBV9 with TRBJ1-1, with D tentatively TRBD1 (5 bases). V shed 4 bases and J shed 5 bases, with 15 bases lying between them. This CDR3 is built from 14 residues. CDR1 and CDR2 from the germline V gene are SGDLS and YYNGEE. The CDR3, as DNA: TGTGCCAGCAGCCCCTATGGGGGAGGGACTGAAGCTTTCTTT. This codes for CASSPYGGGTEAFF. Full variable domain (remainder filled in from reference TRBV9 and TRBJ1-1): DSGVTQTPKHLITATGQRVTLRCSPRSGDLSVYWYQQSLDQGLQFLIQYYNGEERAKGNILERFSAQQFPDLHSELNLSSLELGDSALYFCASSPYGGGTEAFFGQGTRLTVV.

This clone was detected once. One end of the junction varies from germline; a read error may be responsible. This chain connects TRBV27 to TRBJ1-6; tentatively, D is TRBD1 (6 bases). The length of the CDR3 is 15 residues. The germline V gene encodes CDR1 MNHEY and CDR2 SMNVEV (reference sequence). The CDR3 DNA follows: TGTGCCAGCAGTTTATCACAGGGTAGAAATTCACTCCTCCACTTT. Protein sequence: CASSLSQGRNSLLHF.